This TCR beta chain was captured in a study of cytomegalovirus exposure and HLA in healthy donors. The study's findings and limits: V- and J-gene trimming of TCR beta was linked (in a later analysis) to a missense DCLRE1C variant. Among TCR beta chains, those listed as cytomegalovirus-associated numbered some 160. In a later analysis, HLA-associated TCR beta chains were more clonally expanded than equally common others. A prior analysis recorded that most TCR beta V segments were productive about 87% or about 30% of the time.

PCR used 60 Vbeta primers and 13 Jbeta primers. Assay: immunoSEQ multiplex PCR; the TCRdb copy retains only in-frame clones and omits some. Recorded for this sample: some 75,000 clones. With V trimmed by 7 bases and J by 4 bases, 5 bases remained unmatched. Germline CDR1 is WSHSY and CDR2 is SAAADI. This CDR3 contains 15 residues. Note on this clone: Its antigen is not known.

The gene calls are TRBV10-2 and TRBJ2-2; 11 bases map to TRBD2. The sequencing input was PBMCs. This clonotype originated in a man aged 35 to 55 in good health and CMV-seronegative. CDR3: CASKTSGRGTGELFF. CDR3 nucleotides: TGCGCCAGCAAAACTAGCGGGAGAGGCACCGGGGAGCTGTTTTTT.